Following are 9 T cell receptor beta chains from one sample sequenced in a study of technical replicates of blood from several donors. This table comes from immunoSEQ multiplex PCR, and its TCRdb copy is limited to in-frame clones, with some not included. The sample yields 75,000 or so clones, 95% seen once. Sequences were obtained from T cells isolated from PBMCs. The receptors here all came from a human donor in good health.

CDR3 region: CASSQSLTSGKNTEAFF. CDR3 nucleotides: TGCGCCAGCAGTCAATCGCTGACGTCGGGTAAGAACACTGAAGCTTTCTTT. The J gene is TRBJ1-1, the V gene TRBV23-1; D remains unclear. TRBV23-1 is filed as an ORF, its function uncertain. Deletions cut 0 bases from V and 1 base from J, with 15 bases between. This CDR3 is 17 amino acids long.

This clone was observed once. The rearrangement uses TRBV19 and TRBJ2-7, with 10 positions matching TRBD2. Trimming cost V 5 bases and J 5 bases; bases outside gene matches: 12. The germline CDR1 and CDR2 sequences are LNHDA and SQIVND (reference sequence). The CDR3 covers 16 residues. The CDR3 sequence: CASSLSRLAGVDEQYF. In nucleotides, the CDR3 is TGTGCCAGTAGTCTCTCACGTCTAGCGGGAGTCGACGAGCAGTACTTC. Together with reference TRBV19 and TRBJ2-7, the CDR3 gives the full variable domain: DGGITQSPKYLFRKEGQNVTLSCEQNLNHDAMYWYRQDPGQGLRLIYYSQIVNDFQKGDIAEGYSVSREKKESFPLTVTSAQKNPTAFYLCASSLSRLAGVDEQYFGPGTRLTVT.

The chain has TRBV5-6 and TRBJ2-7; 9 positions match TRBD1. J gave up 3 bases and V 4 bases, and 20 bases lay outside the gene matches. This CDR3 has 19 amino acids. Germline V gene data show CDR1 as SGHDT and CDR2 as YYEEEE. This CDR3 is CASSVGPGQGVPDHYEQYF. DNA of the CDR3: TGTGCCAGCAGCGTTGGGCCGGGACAGGGAGTCCCAGATCACTACGAGCAGTACTTC.

This chain uses TRBV6-6 with TRBJ1-1; D unresolved. CDR1 is MNHNY and CDR2 is SVGAGI in the germline V gene (reference sequence). This CDR3 is built from 15 residues. V shed 0 bases and J shed 0 bases, with 8 bases lying between them. CDR3 sequence reads: CASSYSTLMNTEAFF. DNA for the CDR3: TGTGCCAGCAGTTACTCGACACTCATGAACACTGAAGCTTTCTTT.

The V call is TRBV4-1, the J call TRBJ1-1; TRBD1 agrees at 7 bases. In germline, CDR1 is MGHRA, CDR2 YSYEKL. J lost 4 bases, V lost 2 bases, and 4 bases had no gene match. The CDR3 runs 14 residues. This CDR3 reads CASSQPGGGTEAFF. As DNA, the CDR3 is TGCGCCAGCAGCCAACCAGGGGGAGGCACTGAAGCTTTCTTT.

The chain's CDR3 is CASSFRAGEETDTQYF. The DNA of the CDR3 is TGTGCCAGCAGTTTTCGGGCGGGAGAGGAAACAGATACGCAGTATTTT. The J gene is TRBJ2-3, the V gene TRBV28, with 7 bases lining up with TRBD2. V shed 3 bases, J shed 3 bases, and the junction held 9 bases outside the gene matches. The CDR3 is 16 residues long. Germline V gives CDR1 MDHEN, CDR2 SYDVKM.

The J gene is TRBJ1-5, the V gene TRBV29-1; tentatively, D is TRBD1 (6 bases). Trimming took 4 bases from V and 4 from J, leaving 11 bases between them. In germline, CDR1 is SQVTM, CDR2 ANQGSEA. The CDR3 loop spans 13 amino acids. CDR3 DNA: TGCAGCGTTGGTGGTCAGGGGAATCAGCCCCAGCATTTT. Amino acid sequence: CSVGGQGNQPQHF.

This chain connects TRBV7-9 to TRBJ1-5; no clear D gene. Germline CDR1 reads SEHNR; CDR2 reads FQNEAQ (reference sequence). The CDR3 consists of 14 residues. V lost 5 bases to trimming and J lost 0 bases, with 8 bases between them. The CDR3 protein is CASSREYSNQPQHF. The CDR3 DNA follows: TGTGCCAGCAGCAGGGAGTATAGCAATCAGCCCCAGCATTTT.

The count of this clone is one. The genes are TRBV6-6 and TRBJ2-2; D perhaps matches TRBD1 (6 bases). V was pared by 4 bases and J by 0 bases, with 9 bases between. There are 15 residues in the CDR3. Per the germline V gene, CDR1 is MNHNY and CDR2 is SVGAGI (reference sequence). CDR3 loop: CASSSGQSNTGELFF. Written as DNA, the CDR3 is TGTGCCAGCAGTTCTGGACAGTCGAACACCGGGGAGCTGTTTTTT.